One and the same sample provided the 5 T cell receptor beta chains below, sequenced in a study of shared clonotypes between healthy human individuals. Measured with immunoSEQ multiplex PCR; TCRdb has only the in-frame clones, and not every one. The table lists 1.5 million to 1.9 million clones, nearly 99% of them singletons. Sequencing was performed on naive CD4+ T cells sorted from blood. Indicated subset: CD45RA+ positively selected. The receptors derive from a man under 40 in good health.

The chain carries TRBV4-1 and TRBJ2-7; D possibly corresponds to TRBD1 (6 bases). Germline V gives CDR1 MGHRA, CDR2 YSYEKL. This CDR3 region has 12 residues. V shed 10 bases and J shed 3 bases, with 13 bases lying between them. CDR3 nucleotide sequence: TGCGCCACCTCAAACAGGGACTACGAGCAGTACTTC. Protein sequence: CATSNRDYEQYF.

The genes are TRBV18 and TRBJ1-4, with a weak D call TRBD1 (6 bases). V shed 1 base and J shed 3 bases, with 9 bases lying between them. Germline CDR1 and CDR2: KGHSH and LQKENI. The CDR3 spans 15 residues. This chain's CDR3 is CASSPLRGPNEKLFF. The CDR3 DNA reads as TGTGCCAGCTCACCACTCAGGGGTCCTAATGAAAAACTGTTTTTT.

This chain connects TRBV2 to TRBJ2-3; D possibly corresponds to TRBD1 (7 bases). The V gene lost 6 bases and the J gene lost 6 bases, with 10 bases spanning the gap. This CDR3 is 12 amino acids long. Germline CDR1 reads SNHLY; CDR2 reads FYNNEI. CDR3 sequence reads: CASSSGGDTQYF. The CDR3 bases are TGTGCCAGCAGCTCAGGGGGGGATACGCAGTATTTT.

The chain has TRBV10-3 and TRBJ2-3, with D possibly matching TRBD2 (6 bases). This CDR3 spans 16 amino acids. The germline V gene encodes CDR1 ENHRY and CDR2 SYGVKD. V dropped 4 bases and J dropped 3 bases, with 17 bases sitting between them. The CDR3 region is CAISATSLGGTDTQYF. The CDR3 coding sequence is TGTGCCATCAGTGCGACTAGTCTCGGAGGGACAGATACGCAGTATTTT.

This clone is a singleton in its sample. The V call is TRBV5-1, the J call TRBJ2-4, with D unclear. Trimming stripped 0 bases from V and 0 bases from J, with 13 bases between. Per the germline V gene, CDR1 is SGHRS and CDR2 is YFSETQ. The CDR3 length is 17 residues. In nucleotides, the CDR3 is TGCGCCAGCAGCTTGGAGCTGGTCGAATTAGCCAAAAACATTCAGTACTTC. It specifies CASSLELVELAKNIQYF.